Many counts were recorded for the clone carrying this TCR beta chain. Its target is not known. Disease duration was under 3 months in the ophthalmopathy patients, who also had a Clinical Activity Score of at least 3 and a NOSPECS grade of at least 4. The data stem from a study of T cells in Graves' hyperthyroidism and ophthalmopathy. Study observations and caveats: Classification by a 13 V-J model distinguished ophthalmopathy from stable hyperthyroidism.

V gave up 6 bases and J gave up 1 base, with 16 bases separating them. This CDR3 region has 15 residues. The germline CDR1 and CDR2 sequences are MNHNS and SASEGT. TCR beta CDR3 regions were amplified from RNA transcripts. A first-round RT-PCR of the TCR CDR3 used the HTBI primer set. TCRdb called the multiplex PCR reads again in MiXCR, with one record for every CDR3 protein. Of hundreds of thousands of distinct CDR3 sequences listed, 15% to 20% are singletons. Material: blood. The TCR was taken from a man in his forties with Graves' ophthalmopathy. V usage is TRBV6-1 and J usage is TRBJ2-7; D uncertain. The CDR3 region is CASRPNAAASYEQYF. The CDR3 nucleotides read TGTGCCAGCAGGCCTAACGCGGCGGCTTCCTACGAGCAGTACTTC.